This T cell receptor beta chain emerged from a study of technical replicates of blood from four donors. Sequencing was performed with immunoSEQ multiplex PCR; in TCRdb, only in-frame clones are kept and a portion is missing. The sample includes about 13,000 clones, just over 85% of them seen just once. Sequences were obtained from PBMCs. The sequence was obtained from a human donor in good health.

The DNA for the CDR3 is TGTGCCAGTAGTATCCGGACAGGTGAAAAACTGTTTTTT. Translation gives CASSIRTGEKLFF. The chain carries TRBV19 and TRBJ1-4; 7 bases line up with TRBD1. V was pared by 3 bases and J by 7 bases, with 2 bases of the junction left unmatched. The CDR3 length is 13 residues. Germline lookup yields CDR1 LNHDA and CDR2 SQIVND (reference sequence).